The rows below give T cell receptor beta chains drawn from one sample of a study of CD8 T cells in ankylosing spondylitis. TCRdb ran MiXCR on the 5' RACE reads and lists one entry per CDR3 protein. The table lists 700,000 to 1,000,000 distinct CDR3 sequences, about 10% of them singletons. The sample taken for sequencing was blood, either unsorted or a sorted T cell fraction (not recorded which). The receptor source for this set is a male donor with ankylosing spondylitis. The CDR3 runs from the conserved cysteine through the conserved F or W. Each record gives: clone size, J gene, V gene, D gene, CDR3 DNA, CDR3 protein. A D gene is named only where the DNA matches it firmly. Only some rows state a clone size, as once, few, many or a class for expanded clones.

NA,TRBJ1-5,TRBV12-3/TRBV12-4,NA,TGTGCCAGCAGTTTATCCCAGCTCACCCAGCATTTT,CASSLSQLTQHF
NA,TRBJ2-1,TRBV7-9,TRBD2,TGTGCCAGCAGCTCCCTAGCGGGCAATGAGCAGTTCTTC,CASSSLAGNEQFF
NA,TRBJ2-1,TRBV5-1,NA,TGCGCCAGCAGCTTGCGAGACGTCAATAAGCAGTTCTTC,CASSLRDVNKQFF
NA,TRBJ2-7,TRBV20-1,TRBD1,TGCAGTGCTAGAGATCGGACAGGGAACTACGAGCAGTACTTC,CSARDRTGNYEQYF
NA,TRBJ1-2,TRBV5-1,NA,TGCGCCAGCAGCAACGGGAAGGAGTATGGCTACACCTTC,CASSNGKEYGYTF
few,TRBJ1-6,TRBV6-5,NA,TGTGCCAGCAGTTCCTCCCCGGGAGGTAATTCACCCCTCCACTTT,CASSSSPGGNSPLHF
NA,TRBJ2-7,TRBV20-1,TRBD1,TGCAGTGCTACGGGACAGGGGGCGGGGAAGCAGTACTTC,CSATGQGAGKQYF
NA,TRBJ2-2,TRBV7-2,NA,TGTGCCAGCAGCTTAATAAACACTTTGAACACCGGGGAGCTGTTTTTT,CASSLINTLNTGELFF
few,TRBJ1-3,TRBV5-1,TRBD1,TGCGCCAGCAGCGACAGGGTTGGAAACACCATATATTTT,CASSDRVGNTIYF
NA,TRBJ1-1,TRBV28,NA,TGTGCCTGCCAACCACAGGGTGAACGAGCTTTCTTT,CACQPQGERAFF
NA,TRBJ2-5,TRBV5-1,NA,TGCGCCAGCAGCGGCGGGACAGACCTACAAGAGACCCAGTACTTC,CASSGGTDLQETQYF
few,TRBJ2-4,TRBV24-1,NA,TGTGCCACCAGTGATGATCCGGGCATTCAGTACTTC,CATSDDPGIQYF